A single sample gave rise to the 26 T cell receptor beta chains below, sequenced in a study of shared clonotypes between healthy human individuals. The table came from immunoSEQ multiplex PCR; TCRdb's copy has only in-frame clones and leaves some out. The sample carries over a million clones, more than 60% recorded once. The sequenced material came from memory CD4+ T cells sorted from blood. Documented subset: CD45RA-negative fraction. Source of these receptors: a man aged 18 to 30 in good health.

The CDR3 DNA is TGCAGCGTTGGAGGCCTAGCGGGCGAGACCCAGTACTTC. Encoded protein: CSVGGLAGETQYF. The chain is built from TRBV29-1 and TRBJ2-5, with TRBD2 matching 8 bases. The CDR3 sequence is 13 residues long. The ends lost 4 bases at V and 5 bases at J; junction bases unmatched: 6. Germline V gene sequence: CDR1 SQVTM, CDR2 ANQGSEA.

The CDR3 DNA reads TGTGCCAGCAGCTTGGGGCGCGGGAGGGCCCGGGAGACCCAGTACTTC. It is translated as CASSLGRGRARETQYF. The V gene is TRBV5-8, the J gene TRBJ2-5, with TRBD2 matching over 9 bases. This CDR3 is 16 amino acids long. Germline trimming cut 0 bases from V and 5 bases from J; bases unmatched to any gene: 8. Germline V CDR1 and CDR2: SGHTS, YDEGEE.

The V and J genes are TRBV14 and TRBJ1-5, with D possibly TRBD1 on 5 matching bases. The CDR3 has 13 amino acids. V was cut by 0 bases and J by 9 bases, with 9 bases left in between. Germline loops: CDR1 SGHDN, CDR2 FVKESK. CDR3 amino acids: CASSQDRGGPQHF. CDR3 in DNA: TGTGCCAGCAGCCAAGATCGGGGGGGGCCCCAGCATTTT.

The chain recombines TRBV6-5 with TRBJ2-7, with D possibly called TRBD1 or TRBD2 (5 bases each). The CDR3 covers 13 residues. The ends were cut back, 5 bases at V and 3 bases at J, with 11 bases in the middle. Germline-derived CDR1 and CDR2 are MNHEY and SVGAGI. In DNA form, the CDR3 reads TGTGCCAGCAGTGGGGGACCGAGCTACGAGCAGTACTTC. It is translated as CASSGGPSYEQYF.

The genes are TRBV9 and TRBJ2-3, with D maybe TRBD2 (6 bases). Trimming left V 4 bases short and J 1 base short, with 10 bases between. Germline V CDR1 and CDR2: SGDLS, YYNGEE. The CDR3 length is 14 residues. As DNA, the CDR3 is TGTGCCAGCAGCCCCGGCGGGGGCACAGATACGCAGTATTTT. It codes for CASSPGGGTDTQYF.

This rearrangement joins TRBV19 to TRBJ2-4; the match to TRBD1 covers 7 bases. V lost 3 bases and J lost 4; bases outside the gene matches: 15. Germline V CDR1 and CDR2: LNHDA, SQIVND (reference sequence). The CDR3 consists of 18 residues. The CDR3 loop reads CASSIAGTAHRGKNIQYF. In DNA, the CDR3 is TGTGCCAGTAGTATCGCTGGGACAGCCCATAGGGGGAAAAACATTCAGTACTTC.

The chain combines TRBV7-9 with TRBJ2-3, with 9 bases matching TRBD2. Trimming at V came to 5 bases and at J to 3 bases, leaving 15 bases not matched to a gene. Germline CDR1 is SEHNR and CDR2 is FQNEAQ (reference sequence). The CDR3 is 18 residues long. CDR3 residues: CASSPPGGRAWRTDTQYF. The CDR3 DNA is TGTGCCAGCAGCCCCCCGGGCGGGAGGGCCTGGCGAACAGATACGCAGTATTTT. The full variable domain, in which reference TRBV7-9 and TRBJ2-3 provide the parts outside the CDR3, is DTGVSQNPRHKITKRGQNVTFRCDPISEHNRLYWYRQTLGQGPEFLTYFQNEAQLEKSRLLSDRFSAERPKGSFSTLEIQRTEQGDSAMYLCASSPPGGRAWRTDTQYFGPGTRLTVL.

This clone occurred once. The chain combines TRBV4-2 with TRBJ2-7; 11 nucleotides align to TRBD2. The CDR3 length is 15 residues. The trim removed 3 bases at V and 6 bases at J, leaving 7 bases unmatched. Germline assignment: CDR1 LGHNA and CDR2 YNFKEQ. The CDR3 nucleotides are TGTGCCAGCAGCCAGATCGGGCTAGCGGGAGGCGAGCAGTACTTC. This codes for CASSQIGLAGGEQYF.

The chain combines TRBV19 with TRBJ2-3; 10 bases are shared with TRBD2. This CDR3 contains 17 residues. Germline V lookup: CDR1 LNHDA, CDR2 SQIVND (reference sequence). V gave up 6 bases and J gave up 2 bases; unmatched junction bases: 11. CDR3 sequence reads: CASRERGGLVATDTQYF. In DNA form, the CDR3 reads TGTGCCAGTAGAGAGCGGGGGGGCCTAGTCGCCACAGATACGCAGTATTTT.

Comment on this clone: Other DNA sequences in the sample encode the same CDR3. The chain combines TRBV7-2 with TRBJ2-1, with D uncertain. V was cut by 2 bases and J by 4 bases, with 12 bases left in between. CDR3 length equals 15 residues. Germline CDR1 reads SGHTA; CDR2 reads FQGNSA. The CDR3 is CASSLSWGLYNEQFF. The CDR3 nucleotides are TGTGCCAGCAGCTTATCCTGGGGTTTGTACAATGAGCAGTTCTTC.

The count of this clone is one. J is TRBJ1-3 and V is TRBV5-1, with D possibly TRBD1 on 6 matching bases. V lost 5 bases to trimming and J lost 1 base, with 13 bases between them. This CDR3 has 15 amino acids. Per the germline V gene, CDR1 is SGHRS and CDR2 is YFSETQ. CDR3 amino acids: CASRAQGLSGNTIYF. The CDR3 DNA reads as TGCGCCAGCAGGGCACAGGGCTTGTCTGGAAACACCATATATTTT.

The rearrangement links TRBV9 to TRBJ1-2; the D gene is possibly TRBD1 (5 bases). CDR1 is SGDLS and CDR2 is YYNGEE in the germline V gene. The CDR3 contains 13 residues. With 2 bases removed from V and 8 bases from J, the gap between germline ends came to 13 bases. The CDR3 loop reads CASSVMGGSGYTF. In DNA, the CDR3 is TGTGCCAGCAGCGTCATGGGGGGTAGCGGCTACACCTTC.

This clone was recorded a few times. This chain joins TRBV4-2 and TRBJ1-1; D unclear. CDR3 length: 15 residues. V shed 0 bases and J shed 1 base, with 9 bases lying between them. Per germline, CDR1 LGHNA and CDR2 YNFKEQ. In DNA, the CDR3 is TGTGCCAGCAGCCAAGATCAAACAGAGAACACTGAAGCTTTCTTT. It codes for CASSQDQTENTEAFF.

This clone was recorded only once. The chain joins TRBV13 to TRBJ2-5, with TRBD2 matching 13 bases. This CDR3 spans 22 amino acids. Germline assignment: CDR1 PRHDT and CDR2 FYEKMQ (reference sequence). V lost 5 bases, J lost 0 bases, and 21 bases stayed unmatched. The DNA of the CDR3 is TGTGCCAGCAGCCGAAGCACCCTACTAGCGGGAGGGCCTTTGCGGTACCAAGAGACCCAGTACTTC. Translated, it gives CASSRSTLLAGGPLRYQETQYF.

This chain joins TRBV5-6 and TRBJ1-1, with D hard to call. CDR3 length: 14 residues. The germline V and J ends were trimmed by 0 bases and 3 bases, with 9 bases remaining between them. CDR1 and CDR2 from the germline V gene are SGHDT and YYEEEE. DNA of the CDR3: TGTGCCAGCAGCTTGGCAATTTTGGACACTGAAGCTTTCTTT. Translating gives CASSLAILDTEAFF.

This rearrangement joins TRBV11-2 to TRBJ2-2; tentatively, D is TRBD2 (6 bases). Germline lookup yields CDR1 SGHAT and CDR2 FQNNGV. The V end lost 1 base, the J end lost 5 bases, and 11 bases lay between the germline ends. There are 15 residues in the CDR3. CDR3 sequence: CASSLGLARTGELFF. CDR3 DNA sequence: TGTGCCAGCAGCTTAGGTCTAGCGCGGACCGGGGAGCTGTTTTTT.

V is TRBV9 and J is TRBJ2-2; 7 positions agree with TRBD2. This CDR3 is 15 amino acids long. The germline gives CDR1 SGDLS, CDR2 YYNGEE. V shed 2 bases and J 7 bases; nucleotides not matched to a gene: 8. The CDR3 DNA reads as TGTGCCAGCAGCGTCCGCGGGGGACTGGGCGGGGAGCTGTTTTTT. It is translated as CASSVRGGLGGELFF. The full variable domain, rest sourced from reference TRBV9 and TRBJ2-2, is DSGVTQTPKHLITATGQRVTLRCSPRSGDLSVYWYQQSLDQGLQFLIQYYNGEERAKGNILERFSAQQFPDLHSELNLSSLELGDSALYFCASSVRGGLGGELFFGEGSRLTVL.

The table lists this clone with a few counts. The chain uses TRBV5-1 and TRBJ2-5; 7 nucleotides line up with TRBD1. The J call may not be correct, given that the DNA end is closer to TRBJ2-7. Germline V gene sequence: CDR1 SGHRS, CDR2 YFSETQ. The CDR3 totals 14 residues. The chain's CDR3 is CASSSGQPPYEQYF. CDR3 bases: TGCGCCAGCAGCTCGGGACAGCCGCCCTACGAGCAGTACTTC.

DNA for the CDR3: TGTGCCAGCAGTTACTGGAGGGGGCCTGGGAATGAGCAGTTCTTC. It encodes CASSYWRGPGNEQFF. The chain couples TRBV6-6 to TRBJ2-1; D is possibly TRBD1 (7 bases). The V gene's germline CDR1 is MNHNY and CDR2 SVGAGI (reference sequence). V shed 1 base and J shed 7 bases, with 14 bases lying between them. The CDR3 contains 15 residues.

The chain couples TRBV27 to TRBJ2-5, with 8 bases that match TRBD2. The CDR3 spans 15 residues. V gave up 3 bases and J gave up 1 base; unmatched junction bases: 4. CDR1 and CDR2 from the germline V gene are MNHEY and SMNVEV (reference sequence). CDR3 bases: TGTGCCAGCAGTTTCGCGGCGGGGGGCCAAGAGACCCAGTACTTC. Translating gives CASSFAAGGQETQYF.

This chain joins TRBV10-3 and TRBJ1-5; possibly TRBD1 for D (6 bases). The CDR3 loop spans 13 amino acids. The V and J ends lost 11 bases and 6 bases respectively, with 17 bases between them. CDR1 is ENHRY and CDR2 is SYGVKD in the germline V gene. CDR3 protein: CAAEGERGQPQHF. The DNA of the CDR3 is TGTGCCGCCGAGGGGGAACGAGGTCAGCCCCAGCATTTT.

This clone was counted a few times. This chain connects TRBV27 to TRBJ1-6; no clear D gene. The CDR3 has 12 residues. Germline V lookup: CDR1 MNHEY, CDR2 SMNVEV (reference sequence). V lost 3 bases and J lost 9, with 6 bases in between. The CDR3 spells CASSFFGSPLHF. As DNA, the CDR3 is TGTGCCAGCAGTTTTTTTGGTTCACCCCTCCACTTT.

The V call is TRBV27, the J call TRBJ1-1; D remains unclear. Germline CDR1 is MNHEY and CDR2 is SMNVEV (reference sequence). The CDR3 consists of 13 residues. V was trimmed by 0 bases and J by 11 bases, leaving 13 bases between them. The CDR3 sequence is CASSLSGRVDAFF. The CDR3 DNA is TGTGCCAGCAGTTTATCGGGTCGCGTGGATGCTTTCTTT.

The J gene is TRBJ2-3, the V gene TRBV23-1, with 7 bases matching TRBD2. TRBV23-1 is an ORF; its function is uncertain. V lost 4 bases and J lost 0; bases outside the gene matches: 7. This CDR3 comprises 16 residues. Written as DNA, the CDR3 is TGCGCCAGCAGTCGGTCTAGCGGAGGTAGCACAGATACGCAGTATTTT. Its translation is CASSRSSGGSTDTQYF.

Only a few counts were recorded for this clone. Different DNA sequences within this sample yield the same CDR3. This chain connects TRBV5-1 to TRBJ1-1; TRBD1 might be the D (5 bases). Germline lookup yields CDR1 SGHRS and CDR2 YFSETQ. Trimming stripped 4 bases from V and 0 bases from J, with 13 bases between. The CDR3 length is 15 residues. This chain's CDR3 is CASSPPTGLNTEAFF. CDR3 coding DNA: TGCGCCAGCAGCCCGCCTACAGGCCTGAACACTGAAGCTTTCTTT.

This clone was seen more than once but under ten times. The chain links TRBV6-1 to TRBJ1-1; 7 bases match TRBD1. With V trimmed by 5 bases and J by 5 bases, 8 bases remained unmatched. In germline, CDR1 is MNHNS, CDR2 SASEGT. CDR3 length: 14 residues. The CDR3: CASSQQGLGTEAFF. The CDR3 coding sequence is TGTGCCAGCAGTCAACAGGGGCTTGGGACTGAAGCTTTCTTT.